One sample yielded the 15 T cell receptor beta chains listed below, sequenced in a study of radiotherapy plus CTLA-4 blockade in lung cancer. Clones were read by immunoSEQ multiplex PCR, and TCRdb kept only the in-frame ones, dropping some. The sample lists tens of thousands of clones; just over 75% were seen once. The sample consisted of peripheral blood, taken from a patient treated with radiotherapy plus ipilimumab. The origin of the receptors is a human donor with non-small cell lung cancer who had a partial response to radiotherapy plus ipilimumab.

The chain combines TRBV6-1 with TRBJ2-4, with D maybe TRBD1 (7 bases). Germline V gene sequence: CDR1 MNHNS, CDR2 SASEGT. This CDR3 contains 12 residues. V lost 6 bases to trimming and J lost 9 bases, with 12 bases between them. The CDR3 region has the DNA TGTGCCAGCAGGACGGGGGACAGCATTCAGTACTTC. Translating gives CASRTGDSIQYF.

The V and J genes are TRBV4-1 and TRBJ2-5; 12 bases are a match to TRBD2. Trimming at V came to 0 bases and at J to 5 bases, leaving 4 bases not matched to a gene. Germline V gives CDR1 MGHRA, CDR2 YSYEKL. This CDR3 spans 16 amino acids. CDR3 sequence reads: CASSQERTSGTETQYF. The DNA of the CDR3 is TGCGCCAGCAGCCAAGAAAGGACTAGCGGGACCGAGACCCAGTACTTC.

The rearrangement links TRBV7-9 to TRBJ1-2; no reliable D call. There are 13 residues in the CDR3. The ends were cut back, 0 bases at V and 8 bases at J, with 10 bases in the middle. The germline V gene encodes CDR1 SEHNR and CDR2 FQNEAQ (reference sequence). CDR3 DNA sequence: TGTGCCAGCAGCTTAGCTTACGGGGAAGGCTACACCTTC. This codes for CASSLAYGEGYTF.

The chain uses TRBV11-1 and TRBJ2-3; TRBD2 might be the D (6 bases). Germline V gives CDR1 SGHAT, CDR2 FQDESV (reference sequence). The CDR3 has 15 residues. The ends were cut back, 1 base at V and 0 bases at J, with 8 bases in the middle. Written as DNA, the CDR3 is TGTGCCAGCAGCTTAGACCGGGGGAGCACAGATACGCAGTATTTT. Translating gives CASSLDRGSTDTQYF.

V is TRBV6-1 and J is TRBJ1-4; the D gene is possibly TRBD1 (5 bases). The CDR3 loop spans 14 amino acids. Trimming took off 3 bases at V and 7 bases at J, with 12 bases between the two ends. CDR1 and CDR2 from the germline V gene are MNHNS and SASEGT. CDR3 DNA: TGTGCCAGCAGTGACGGGGGGGTCGTTGAAAAACTGTTTTTT. It codes for CASSDGGVVEKLFF.

The J gene is TRBJ1-2, the V gene TRBV4-3, with D possibly matching TRBD1 (6 bases). The CDR3 extends over 14 amino acids. Germline V lookup: CDR1 LGHNA, CDR2 YSLEER. The V end was cut by 0 bases, the J end by 7 bases, with 12 bases between. The CDR3 coding sequence is TGCGCCAGCAGCCAAGACGCAGGGGCGGGTGGCTACACCTTC. Translating gives CASSQDAGAGGYTF.

This sequence joins TRBV6-5 and TRBJ2-1; 9 bases are shared with TRBD1. Germline V lookup: CDR1 MNHEY, CDR2 SVGAGI. Trimming at V came to 6 bases and at J to 6 bases, leaving 6 bases not matched to a gene. The CDR3 length is 14 residues. The CDR3 bases are TGTGCCAGCAGGAGGGACAGGGTTACCAATGAGCAGTTCTTC. It yields the protein CASRRDRVTNEQFF.

The genes are TRBV10-1 and TRBJ1-2; the D gene is possibly TRBD1 (6 bases). From germline, CDR1 is WNHNN and CDR2 SYGVQD (reference sequence). V dropped 7 bases and J dropped 2 bases, with 23 bases sitting between them. The CDR3 spans 17 residues. CDR3 in amino acids: CASNLWTDPLRNYGYTF. DNA for the CDR3: TGCGCCAGCAACCTCTGGACAGATCCCCTCAGGAACTATGGCTACACCTTC.

This clone showed up just a few times. The chain couples TRBV12-5 to TRBJ2-5; 7 nucleotides align to TRBD2. Germline lookup yields CDR1 LGHNT and CDR2 FRNRAP. The V and J ends lost 5 bases and 2 bases, in that order; junction bases with no gene match: 11. The length of the CDR3 is 16 residues. CDR3 nucleotides: TGTGCTAGTGGTCTTCGGGGGGATCTGGGGCAAGAGACCCAGTACTTC. Its translation is CASGLRGDLGQETQYF.

V is TRBV27 and J is TRBJ2-6; TRBD2 matches 8 bases. This CDR3 contains 17 residues. The junction had 11 bases not matched to a gene; V was cut back by 10 bases and J by 0 bases. Germline V gene data show CDR1 as MNHEY and CDR2 as SMNVEV (reference sequence). The CDR3 DNA is TGTGCCACCCGGGAGGGGGGGTATCGCTCTGGGGCCAACGTCCTGACTTTC. This translates into CATREGGYRSGANVLTF.

Remarks on this clone: The junction differs from germline at one of its ends, possibly a read error. Other DNA sequences from this sample encode an identical CDR3 as well. The rearrangement joins TRBV28 to TRBJ1-2, with D hard to call. This CDR3 has 13 residues. Germline V gives CDR1 MDHEN, CDR2 SYDVKM. CDR3 nucleotide sequence: TGTGCCAGCATCCAGGAAGTTGGCTATGGTTACACCTTC. It specifies CASIQEVGYGYTF.

The chain uses TRBV6-5 and TRBJ2-7; the D gene is possibly TRBD1 (5 bases). The CDR3 consists of 13 residues. Trimming took off 5 bases at V and 2 bases at J, with 10 bases between the two ends. Germline lookup yields CDR1 MNHEY and CDR2 SVGAGI. Here the CDR3 DNA reads TGTGCCAGCAGTCTGACAGTCACCTACGAGCAGTACTTC. It yields the protein CASSLTVTYEQYF.

The chain has TRBV10-3 and TRBJ1-2; 8 bases align to TRBD1. Losses at the gene ends were 6 bases for V and 3 bases for J; bases not matched to a gene: 0. The CDR3 consists of 12 residues. CDR1 and CDR2 (germline): ENHRY, SYGVKD. The CDR3 reads CAIRQGDYGYTF. The CDR3 nucleotides are TGTGCCATCAGACAGGGGGACTATGGCTACACCTTC.

The rearrangement links TRBV7-2 to TRBJ2-2; TRBD2 agrees at 15 bases. V was clipped by 5 bases and J by 6 bases; unmatched bases: 1. The CDR3 runs to 15 residues. Germline V gives CDR1 SGHTA, CDR2 FQGNSA. The CDR3 loop reads CASSRTSGGAGELFF. The CDR3 DNA reads as TGTGCCAGCAGCCGGACTAGCGGGGGGGCCGGGGAGCTGTTTTTT.

In this sample, this clone is medium-sized. The chain links TRBV29-1 to TRBJ2-7; TRBD2 matches 7 bases. Germline V CDR1 and CDR2: SQVTM, ANQGSEA. This CDR3 has 14 amino acids. Trimming removed 1 base from V and 3 bases from J; junction bases left unmatched: 6. The CDR3 region is CSVEGLAGDYEQYF. The CDR3 DNA is TGCAGCGTTGAAGGTCTGGCGGGGGACTACGAGCAGTACTTC.